A single sample gave rise to the 5 T cell receptor beta chains below, sequenced in a study of identical twins. TCRdb itself ran the 5' RACE reads through MiXCR, one entry per CDR3 protein. The repertoire holds 690,000 or so distinct CDR3 sequences, with around 8.3% as singletons. Separately, the same data were catalogued under a study of yellow fever vaccine responses in identical twins.

The sequenced material came from PBMCs. These receptors all come from a woman aged 18-29 years in good health.

The J gene is TRBJ2-7, the V gene TRBV11-1; maybe TRBD1 (5 bases). V gave up 5 bases and J gave up 2 bases, with 25 bases separating them. CDR3 length equals 18 residues. From germline, CDR1 is SGHAT and CDR2 FQDESV (reference sequence). CDR3 nucleotides: TGTGCCAGCAGCCCGAATCTTAAGGGGCCCTTATCACCCTACGAGCAGTACTTC. It encodes CASSPNLKGPLSPYEQYF.

This chain uses TRBV29-1 with TRBJ2-1; tentative D call: TRBD1 (6 bases). Deletions cut 4 bases from V and 2 bases from J, with 9 bases between. The CDR3 is 13 residues long. Germline V gene lookup returns CDR1 SQVTM and CDR2 ANQGSEA. This chain's CDR3 is CSVGQGPYNEQFF. The CDR3 nucleotides read TGCAGCGTTGGGCAGGGGCCCTACAATGAGCAGTTCTTC.

This clonotype has more than one count but fewer than ten. At one end the junction does not follow the germline gene, possibly because of a read error. The chain carries TRBV28 and TRBJ1-2, with 11 positions matching TRBD1. In germline, CDR1 is MDHEN, CDR2 SYDVKM. CDR3 length equals 13 residues. The CDR3 reads CASSLPDRGPEAF. The CDR3, as DNA: TGTGCCAGCAGTTTACCGGACAGGGGGCCCGAGGCCTTC.

This clonotype was seen more than once but under ten times. This chain uses TRBV20-1 with TRBJ2-3, with 11 bases aligning to TRBD2. The CDR3 has 13 residues. Germline V gene data show CDR1 as DFQATT and CDR2 as SNEGSKA (reference sequence). With 6 bases clipped from V and 6 bases from J, the junction kept 5 bases outside the gene matches. CDR3 bases: TGCAGTGCGTCGCTAGCGGGAGGCGATACGCAGTATTTT. This translates into CSASLAGGDTQYF.

This clonotype was found a few times. The CDR3 sequence: CASSSQAQGAKNIQYF. The CDR3, as DNA: TGTGCCAGCAGTTCCCAGGCACAGGGGGCCAAAAACATTCAGTACTTC. The rearrangement uses TRBV28 and TRBJ2-4; 7 positions match TRBD1. V dropped 4 bases and J dropped 1; count of bases not matched to a gene: 7. This CDR3 spans 16 amino acids. Germline CDR1 is MDHEN and CDR2 is SYDVKM.